The rows below give T cell receptor beta chains drawn from one sample of a study of T cell repertoires in cytomegalovirus infection. One entry per CDR3 protein results from TCRdb running MiXCR on the reads. The repertoire holds hundreds of thousands of distinct CDR3 sequences, roughly 30% seen once, with roughly 15% in the top ten. Sequences were obtained from PBMCs. These receptors were collected from a human donor in good health (CMV status not recorded). Some clones in this sample may be carry-over from other donors' samples. CDR3s include the opening cysteine and the closing phenylalanine or tryptophan. D genes are given only for firm matches. Not all rows give a size; the values are once, few, many and, for expanded clones, a class.

TRBJ2-6 many TRBV19 15 - CASSLQGSGANVLTF TGTGCCAGCAGTTTACAGGGCTCTGGGGCCAACGTCCTGACTTTC
TRBJ1-1 many TRBV12-3/TRBV12-4 14 - CASSLGPGHTEAFF TGTGCCAGCAGTTTAGGTCCAGGGCATACTGAAGCTTTCTTT
TRBJ1-1 - TRBV29-1 13 TRBD1 CSAETGADTEAFF TGCAGCGCAGAGACAGGGGCGGACACTGAAGCTTTCTTT
TRBJ2-7 few TRBV5-5 13 TRBD2 CASRLAGSYEQYF TGTGCCAGCAGACTAGCGGGGTCCTACGAGCAGTACTTC
TRBJ2-1 few TRBV20-1 16 - CSARDPPQRTAHEQFF TGCAGTGCTAGAGATCCCCCCCAGCGGACGGCGCATGAGCAGTTCTTC
TRBJ2-3 - TRBV5-1 19 TRBD1 CASSLVGTGFNPTHDTQYF TGCGCCAGCAGCTTGGTCGGGACAGGGTTTAACCCTACTCACGATACGCAGTATTTT
TRBJ2-6 - TRBV20-1 15 - CSASKPTTGANVLTF TGCAGTGCTAGTAAACCCACAACGGGGGCCAACGTCCTGACTTTC
TRBJ1-2 once TRBV20-1 14 - CSARAGYEWTPYTF TGCAGTGCTAGAGCAGGGTACGAGTGGACCCCTTACACCTTC
TRBJ2-2 - TRBV7-3 13 - CASSLRGVGELFF TGTGCCAGCAGCTTACGTGGGGTCGGGGAGCTGTTTTTT
TRBJ2-2 - TRBV15 16 - CATRLRIDTVTGELFF TGTGCCACCAGATTGCGCATAGACACTGTTACCGGGGAGCTGTTTTTT
TRBJ2-1 - TRBV2 13 TRBD2 CASMRGDDNEQFF TGTGCCAGCATGCGGGGGGATGACAATGAGCAGTTCTTC
TRBJ1-1 - TRBV3-1 15 TRBD1 CASSQDWAGGLGAFF TGTGCCAGCAGCCAAGATTGGGCAGGGGGACTTGGAGCTTTCTTT
TRBJ2-7 - TRBV2 14 - CASSEYDTSYEQYF TGTGCCAGCAGTGAGTACGATACATCCTACGAGCAGTACTTC
TRBJ1-5 - TRBV5-1 15 - CPSSYTTGSNQPQHF TGCCCCAGCAGCTATACTACAGGGAGCAATCAGCCCCAGCATTTT
TRBJ2-7 - TRBV10-3 15 - CAISESGSSSYEQYF TGTGCCATCAGTGAAAGCGGATCGAGCTCCTACGAGCAGTACTTC
TRBJ1-5 - TRBV19 15 - CASSKDRNSNQPQHF TGTGCCAGTAGTAAAGACAGAAATTCCAATCAGCCCCAGCATTTT
TRBJ1-2 - TRBV4-1 13 - CASSMRGNYGYTF TGCGCCAGCAGTATGAGGGGCAACTATGGCTACACCTTC
TRBJ2-2 - TRBV5-1 14 - CASRPVDGPGELFF TGCGCCAGCAGGCCCGTCGACGGTCCCGGGGAGCTGTTTTTT
TRBJ1-6 - TRBV7-3 14 TRBD1 CASSSGQDHSPLHF TGTGCCAGCAGCTCGGGACAGGATCATTCACCCCTCCACTTT
TRBJ1-2 many TRBV7-2 15 - CASSPTTGTPYGYTF TGTGCCAGCAGCCCCACGACCGGGACTCCCTATGGCTACACCTTC
TRBJ2-7 few TRBV27 14 - CASSGQGRRDEQYF TGTGCCAGCAGTGGCCAGGGAAGGCGCGACGAGCAGTACTTC
TRBJ1-5 - TRBV6-1 16 - CASSSNRRADNQPQHF TGTGCCAGCAGCTCTAACAGGAGGGCTGACAATCAGCCCCAGCATTTT
TRBJ1-6 - TRBV2 14 - CASAPEPRDSPLHF TGTGCCAGCGCCCCTGAGCCGCGGGATTCACCCCTCCACTTT
TRBJ2-3 few TRBV11-1 16 TRBD1 CASSLVGDRGTDTQYF TGTGCCAGCAGCTTAGTGGGGGACAGAGGCACAGATACGCAGTATTTT
TRBJ1-3 - TRBV6-1 13 - CASSVSGGNTIYF TGTGCCAGCAGTGTTTCAGGGGGAAACACCATATATTTT
TRBJ2-3 - TRBV4-3 15 TRBD2 CASSRLAALTDTQYF TGCGCCAGCAGCCGGCTAGCGGCCCTCACAGATACGCAGTATTTT
TRBJ2-3 - TRBV20-1 11 - CSEGVLDTQYF TGCAGTGAGGGGGTTTTAGATACGCAGTATTTT
TRBJ1-1 - TRBV12-3/TRBV12-4 13 - CASSHTGGTEAFF TGTGCCAGCAGTCATACAGGCGGCACTGAAGCTTTCTTT
TRBJ1-2 - TRBV7-2 17 TRBD1 CASSTGRDSFPRYGYTF TGTGCCAGCAGCACCGGGAGGGACAGTTTTCCTCGCTATGGCTACACCTTC
TRBJ1-1 many TRBV12-3/TRBV12-4 13 - CASTYGLTTEAFF TGTGCCAGCACCTATGGACTGACCACTGAAGCTTTCTTT
TRBJ1-5 - TRBV2 15 - CASRTTGSAGQPQHF TGTGCCAGCAGGACTACAGGGTCGGCGGGTCAGCCCCAGCATTTT
TRBJ2-5 many TRBV7-8 15 - CASKEVQGPIETQYF TGTGCCAGCAAGGAGGTGCAGGGGCCTATCGAGACCCAGTACTTC
TRBJ2-4 - TRBV6-2/TRBV6-3 16 - CASSPGPQGAKNIQYF TGTGCCAGCAGTCCCGGTCCACAGGGTGCCAAAAACATTCAGTACTTC
TRBJ1-5 - TRBV12-3/TRBV12-4 14 TRBD1 CASSQGTAHQPQHF TGTGCCAGCAGCCAGGGGACAGCTCATCAGCCCCAGCATTTT
TRBJ2-3 few TRBV5-6 16 TRBD1 CASSNQGQGAVDTQYF TGTGCCAGCAGCAATCAAGGACAGGGGGCTGTAGATACGCAGTATTTT
TRBJ1-6 few TRBV12-3/TRBV12-4 13 - CASSLRGYSPLHF TGTGCCAGCAGTCTCAGGGGATATTCACCCCTCCACTTT
TRBJ2-4 many TRBV12-3/TRBV12-4 12 - CASSLSPSQKYF TGTGCCAGCAGTTTATCTCCCTCCCAGAAGTACTTC
TRBJ2-1 - TRBV19 16 - CASSMKGGGSYNEQFF TGTGCCAGTAGTATGAAGGGGGGGGGCTCCTACAATGAGCAGTTCTTC
TRBJ2-7 - TRBV20-1 14 - CSAAQGDEIYEQYF TGCAGTGCAGCTCAAGGAGACGAGATCTACGAGCAGTACTTC
TRBJ1-1 - TRBV19 15 - CASSIDWSPNTEAFF TGTGCCAGTAGTATAGATTGGTCCCCGAACACTGAAGCTTTCTTT
TRBJ2-1 - TRBV29-1 13 - CSVVYRDRNEQFF TGCAGCGTTGTCTACAGGGATCGGAATGAGCAGTTCTTC
TRBJ2-2 - TRBV6-5 17 - CASSYSWGPPFSGELFF TGTGCCAGCAGTTACTCCTGGGGGCCCCCATTTTCCGGGGAGCTGTTTTTT
TRBJ2-5 many TRBV7-2 16 TRBD2 CASSVASGGLKETQYF TGTGCCAGCTCGGTGGCTAGCGGGGGACTCAAAGAGACCCAGTACTTC
TRBJ1-4 - TRBV2 14 - CASSRARRGEKLFF TGTGCCAGCAGTCGGGCCAGGCGCGGTGAAAAACTGTTTTTT
TRBJ1-1 many TRBV7-2 14 - CASSLAVMNTEAFF TGTGCCAGCAGCTTAGCGGTGATGAACACTGAAGCTTTCTTT
TRBJ2-7 many TRBV7-3 17 - CASSSQGGPGPNYEQYF TGTGCCAGCAGCTCACAGGGGGGGCCAGGTCCTAACTACGAGCAGTACTTC
TRBJ2-3 few TRBV4-1 15 - CASSQGTVRTDTQYF TGCGCCAGCAGCCAAGGGACAGTCCGCACAGATACGCAGTATTTT
TRBJ1-1 - TRBV6-2/TRBV6-3 14 - CASKNGVMNTEAFF TGTGCCAGCAAAAACGGGGTTATGAACACTGAAGCTTTCTTT